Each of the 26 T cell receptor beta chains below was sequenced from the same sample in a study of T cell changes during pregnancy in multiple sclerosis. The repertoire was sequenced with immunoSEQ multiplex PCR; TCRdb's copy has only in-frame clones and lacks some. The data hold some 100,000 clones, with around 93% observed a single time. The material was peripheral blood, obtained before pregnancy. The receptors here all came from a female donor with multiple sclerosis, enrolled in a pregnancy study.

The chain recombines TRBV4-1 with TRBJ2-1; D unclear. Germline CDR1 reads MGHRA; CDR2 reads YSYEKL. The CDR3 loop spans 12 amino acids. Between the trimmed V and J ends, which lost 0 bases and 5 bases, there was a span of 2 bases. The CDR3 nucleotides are TGCGCCAGCAGCCAAGATAACAATGAGCAGTTCTTC. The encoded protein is CASSQDNNEQFF.

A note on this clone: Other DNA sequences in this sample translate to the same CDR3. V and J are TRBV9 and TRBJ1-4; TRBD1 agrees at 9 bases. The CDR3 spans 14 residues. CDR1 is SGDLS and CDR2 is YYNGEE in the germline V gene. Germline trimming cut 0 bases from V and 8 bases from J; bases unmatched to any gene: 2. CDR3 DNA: TGTGCCAGCAGCGTAGGACAGGGGGGCGAAAAACTGTTTTTT. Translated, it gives CASSVGQGGEKLFF.

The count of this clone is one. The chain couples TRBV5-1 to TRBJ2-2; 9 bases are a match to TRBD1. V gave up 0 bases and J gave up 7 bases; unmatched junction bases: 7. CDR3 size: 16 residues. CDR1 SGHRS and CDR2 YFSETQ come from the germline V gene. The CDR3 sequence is CASSLAGTGSNGELFF. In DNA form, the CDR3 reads TGCGCCAGCAGCTTGGCTGGGACAGGGTCGAACGGGGAGCTGTTTTTT.

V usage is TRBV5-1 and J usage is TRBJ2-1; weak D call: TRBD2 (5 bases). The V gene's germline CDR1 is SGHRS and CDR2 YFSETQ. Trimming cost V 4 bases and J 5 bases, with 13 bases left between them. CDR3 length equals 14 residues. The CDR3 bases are TGCGCCAGCAGCCCAGGACTGATTAACAATGAGCAGTTCTTC. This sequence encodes CASSPGLINNEQFF. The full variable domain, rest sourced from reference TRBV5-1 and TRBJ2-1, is KAGVTQTPRYLIKTRGQQVTLSCSPISGHRSVSWYQQTPGQGLQFLFEYFSETQRNKGNFPGRFSGRQFSNSRSEMNVSTLELGDSALYLCASSPGLINNEQFFGPGTRLTVL.

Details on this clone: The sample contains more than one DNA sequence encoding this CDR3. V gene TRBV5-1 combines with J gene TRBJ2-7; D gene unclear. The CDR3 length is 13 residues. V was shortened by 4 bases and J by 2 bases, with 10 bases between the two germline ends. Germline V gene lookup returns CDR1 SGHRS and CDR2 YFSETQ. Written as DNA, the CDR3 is TGCGCCAGCAGCCTAGGTCGTGCCTACGAGCAGTACTTC. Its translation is CASSLGRAYEQYF.

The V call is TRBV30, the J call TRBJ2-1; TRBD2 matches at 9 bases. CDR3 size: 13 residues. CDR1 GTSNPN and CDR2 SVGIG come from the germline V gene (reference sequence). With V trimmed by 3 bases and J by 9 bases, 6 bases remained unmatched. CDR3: CAWRVSGSGEQFF. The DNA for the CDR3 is TGTGCCTGGAGGGTTAGCGGGAGTGGTGAGCAGTTCTTC.

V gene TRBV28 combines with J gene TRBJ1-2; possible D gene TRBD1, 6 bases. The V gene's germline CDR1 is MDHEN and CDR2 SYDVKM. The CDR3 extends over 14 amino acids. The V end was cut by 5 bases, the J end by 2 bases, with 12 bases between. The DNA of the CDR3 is TGTGCCAGCAGTCCGGGACACGGAAACTATGGCTACACCTTC. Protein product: CASSPGHGNYGYTF.

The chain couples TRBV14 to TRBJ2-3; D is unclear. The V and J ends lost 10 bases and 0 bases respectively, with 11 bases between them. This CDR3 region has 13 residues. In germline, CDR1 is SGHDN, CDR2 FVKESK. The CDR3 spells CATATRSTDTQYF. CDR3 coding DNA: TGTGCCACCGCGACTCGGAGCACAGATACGCAGTATTTT.

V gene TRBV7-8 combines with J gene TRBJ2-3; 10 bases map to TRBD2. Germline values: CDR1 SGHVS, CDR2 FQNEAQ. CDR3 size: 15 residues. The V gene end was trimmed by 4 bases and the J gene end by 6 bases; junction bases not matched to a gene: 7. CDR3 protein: CASSSIAGGVDTQYF. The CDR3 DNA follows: TGTGCCAGCAGCTCGATAGCGGGAGGCGTCGATACGCAGTATTTT.

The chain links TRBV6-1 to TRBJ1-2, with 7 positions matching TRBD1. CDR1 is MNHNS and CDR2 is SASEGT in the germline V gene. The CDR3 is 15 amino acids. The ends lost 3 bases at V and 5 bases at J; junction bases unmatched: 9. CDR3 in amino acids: CASSEFTGANYGYTF. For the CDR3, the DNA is TGTGCCAGCAGTGAGTTTACAGGGGCCAATTATGGCTACACCTTC.

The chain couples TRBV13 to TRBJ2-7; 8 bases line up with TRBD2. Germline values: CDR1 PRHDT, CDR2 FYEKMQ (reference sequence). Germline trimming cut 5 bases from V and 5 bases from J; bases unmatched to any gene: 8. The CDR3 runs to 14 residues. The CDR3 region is CASSPGLEIHEQYF. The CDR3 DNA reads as TGTGCCAGCAGCCCGGGACTAGAGATCCACGAGCAGTACTTC. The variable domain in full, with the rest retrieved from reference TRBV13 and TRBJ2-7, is AAGVIQSPRHLIKEKRETATLKCYPIPRHDTVYWYQQGPGQDPQFLISFYEKMQSDKGSIPDRFSAQQFSDYHSELNMSSLELGDSALYFCASSPGLEIHEQYFGPGTRLTVT.

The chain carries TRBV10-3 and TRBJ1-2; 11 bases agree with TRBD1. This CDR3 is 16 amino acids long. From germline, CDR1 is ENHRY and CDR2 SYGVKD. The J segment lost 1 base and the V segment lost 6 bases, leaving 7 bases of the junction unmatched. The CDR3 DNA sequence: TGTGCCATCAGGGCCCGGACAGGGGGCCATAACTATGGCTACACCTTC. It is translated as CAIRARTGGHNYGYTF.

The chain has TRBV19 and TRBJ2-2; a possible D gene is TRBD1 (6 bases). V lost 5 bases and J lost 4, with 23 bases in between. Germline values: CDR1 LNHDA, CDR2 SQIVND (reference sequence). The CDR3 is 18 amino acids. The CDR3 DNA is TGTGCCAGTAGTCCCCGTCCGACAGGCCCCTCGGGCACCGGGGAGCTGTTTTTT. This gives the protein CASSPRPTGPSGTGELFF.

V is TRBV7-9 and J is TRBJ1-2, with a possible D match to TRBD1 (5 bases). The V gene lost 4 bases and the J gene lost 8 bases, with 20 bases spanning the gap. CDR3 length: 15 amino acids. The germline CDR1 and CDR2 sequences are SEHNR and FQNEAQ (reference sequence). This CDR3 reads CASSSVQGGVGGYTF. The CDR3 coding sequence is TGTGCCAGCAGCTCGGTTCAGGGAGGAGTGGGCGGCTACACCTTC.

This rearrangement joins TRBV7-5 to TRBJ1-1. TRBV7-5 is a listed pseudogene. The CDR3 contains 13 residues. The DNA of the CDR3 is TGTGTCAGAAGCTTCGTGGGGGGCACTGAAGCTTTCTTT. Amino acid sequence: CVRSFVGGTEAFF.

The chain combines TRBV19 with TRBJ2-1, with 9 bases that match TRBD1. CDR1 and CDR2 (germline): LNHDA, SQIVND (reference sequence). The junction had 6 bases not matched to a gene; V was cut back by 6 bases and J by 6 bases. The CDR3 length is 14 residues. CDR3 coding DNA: TGTGCCAGTAGGTACGGGACAGGGTCCAATGAGCAGTTCTTC. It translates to CASRYGTGSNEQFF.

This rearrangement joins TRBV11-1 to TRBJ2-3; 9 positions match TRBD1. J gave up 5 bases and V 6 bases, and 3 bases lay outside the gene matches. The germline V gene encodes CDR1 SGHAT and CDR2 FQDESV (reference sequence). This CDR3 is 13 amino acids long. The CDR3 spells CASRQGAGDTQYF. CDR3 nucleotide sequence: TGTGCCAGCAGACAGGGGGCTGGAGATACGCAGTATTTT.

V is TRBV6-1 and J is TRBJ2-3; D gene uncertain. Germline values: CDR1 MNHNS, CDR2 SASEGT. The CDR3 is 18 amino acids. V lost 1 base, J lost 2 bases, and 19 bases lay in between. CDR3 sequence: CASSEDKWKLHDTDTQYF. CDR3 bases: TGTGCCAGCAGTGAAGATAAATGGAAACTACACGACACAGATACGCAGTATTTT.

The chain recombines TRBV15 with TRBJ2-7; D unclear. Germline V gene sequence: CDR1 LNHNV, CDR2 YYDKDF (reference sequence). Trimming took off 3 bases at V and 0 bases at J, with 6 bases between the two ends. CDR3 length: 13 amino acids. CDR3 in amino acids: CATSSYSSYEQYF. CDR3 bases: TGTGCCACCAGCAGTTATAGCTCCTACGAGCAGTACTTC.

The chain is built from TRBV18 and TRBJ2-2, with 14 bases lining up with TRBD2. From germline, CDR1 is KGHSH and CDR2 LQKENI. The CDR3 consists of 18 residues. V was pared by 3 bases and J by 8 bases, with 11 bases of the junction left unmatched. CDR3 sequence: CASSPGTAGLAGGGELFF. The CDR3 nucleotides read TGTGCCAGCTCACCTGGGACGGCTGGACTAGCGGGAGGAGGGGAGCTGTTTTTT.

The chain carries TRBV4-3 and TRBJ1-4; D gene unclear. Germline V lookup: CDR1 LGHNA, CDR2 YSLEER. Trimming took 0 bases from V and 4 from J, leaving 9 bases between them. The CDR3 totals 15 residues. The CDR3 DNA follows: TGCGCCAGCAGCCAAGAGTGGCCTCTTAATGAAAAACTGTTTTTT. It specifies CASSQEWPLNEKLFF.

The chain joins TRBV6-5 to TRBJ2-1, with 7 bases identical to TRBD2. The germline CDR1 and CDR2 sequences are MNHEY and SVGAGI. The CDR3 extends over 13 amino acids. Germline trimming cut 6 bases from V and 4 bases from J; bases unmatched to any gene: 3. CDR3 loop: CASRSGLYNEQFF. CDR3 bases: TGTGCCAGCAGATCGGGACTATACAATGAGCAGTTCTTC.

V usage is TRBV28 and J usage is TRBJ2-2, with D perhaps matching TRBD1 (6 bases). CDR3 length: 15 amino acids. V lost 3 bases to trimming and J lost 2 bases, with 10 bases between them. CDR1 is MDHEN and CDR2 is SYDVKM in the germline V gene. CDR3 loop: CASSFPRGNTGELFF. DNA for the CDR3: TGTGCCAGCAGTTTCCCCAGGGGAAACACCGGGGAGCTGTTTTTT.

DNA for the CDR3: TGTGCCAGCAGCACCCTAGGACTAGCGGTGAACACCGGGGAGCTGTTTTTT. Its translation is CASSTLGLAVNTGELFF. The chain has TRBV9 and TRBJ2-2; 10 bases agree with TRBD2. The CDR3 contains 17 residues. CDR1 and CDR2 from the germline V gene are SGDLS and YYNGEE. V gave up 4 bases and J gave up 1 base; unmatched junction bases: 7.

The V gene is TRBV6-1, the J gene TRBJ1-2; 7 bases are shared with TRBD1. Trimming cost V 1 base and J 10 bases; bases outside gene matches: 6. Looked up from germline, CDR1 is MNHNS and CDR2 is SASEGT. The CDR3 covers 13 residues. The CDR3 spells CASSEDRGAPYTF. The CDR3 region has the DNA TGTGCCAGCAGTGAAGACAGGGGAGCCCCCTACACCTTC.

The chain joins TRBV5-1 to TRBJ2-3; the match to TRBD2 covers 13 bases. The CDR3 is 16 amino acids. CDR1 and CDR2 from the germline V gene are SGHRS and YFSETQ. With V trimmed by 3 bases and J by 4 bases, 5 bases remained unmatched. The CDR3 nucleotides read TGCGCCAGCAGCTATCGGACTAGCGGGAGCGCAGATACGCAGTATTTT. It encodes CASSYRTSGSADTQYF. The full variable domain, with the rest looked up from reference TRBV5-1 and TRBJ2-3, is KAGVTQTPRYLIKTRGQQVTLSCSPISGHRSVSWYQQTPGQGLQFLFEYFSETQRNKGNFPGRFSGRQFSNSRSEMNVSTLELGDSALYLCASSYRTSGSADTQYFGPGTRLTVL.